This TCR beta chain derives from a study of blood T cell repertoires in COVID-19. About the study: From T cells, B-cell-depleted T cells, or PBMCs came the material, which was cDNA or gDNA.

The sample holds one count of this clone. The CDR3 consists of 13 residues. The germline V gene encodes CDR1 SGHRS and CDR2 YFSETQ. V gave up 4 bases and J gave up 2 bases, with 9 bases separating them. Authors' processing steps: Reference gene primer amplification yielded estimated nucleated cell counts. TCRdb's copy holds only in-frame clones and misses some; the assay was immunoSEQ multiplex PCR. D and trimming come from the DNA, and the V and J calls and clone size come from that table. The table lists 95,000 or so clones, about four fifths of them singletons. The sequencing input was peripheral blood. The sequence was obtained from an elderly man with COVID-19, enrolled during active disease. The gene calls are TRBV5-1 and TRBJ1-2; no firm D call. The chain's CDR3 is CASSNNMNYGYTF. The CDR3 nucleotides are TGCGCCAGCAGCAACAATATGAACTATGGCTACACCTTC.